This T cell receptor beta chain was observed in a study of cytomegalovirus exposure and HLA in healthy donors. Study-level findings and limits: An analysis done earlier found most TCR beta V segments productive about 87% or about 30% of the time. As a later analysis revealed, the rate of TCR association differed by HLA locus, with DRB1 most and HLA-C fewest. A later analysis found most CMV-associated TCR beta chains apparently HLA-restricted.

Of note for this clone: The target antigen is unknown.

PCR used 60 Vbeta primers and 13 Jbeta primers. Assay: immunoSEQ multiplex PCR; the TCRdb copy retains only in-frame clones and omits some. The data show approximately 110,000 clones, with more than 75% seen just once and roughly 3.5% held by the top ten. This sequence originates from a man in his forties in good health and CMV-seronegative. The sequenced sample consisted of PBMCs.

CDR3 sequence: CASSERGFYEQYF. CDR3 DNA: TGTGCCAGCTCTGAGAGGGGGTTCTACGAGCAGTACTTC. The J gene is TRBJ2-7, the V gene TRBV27; D is possibly TRBD1 (6 bases). The V gene lost 8 bases and the J gene lost 3 bases, with 14 bases spanning the gap. From germline, CDR1 is MNHEY and CDR2 SMNVEV (reference sequence). The CDR3 spans 13 residues.